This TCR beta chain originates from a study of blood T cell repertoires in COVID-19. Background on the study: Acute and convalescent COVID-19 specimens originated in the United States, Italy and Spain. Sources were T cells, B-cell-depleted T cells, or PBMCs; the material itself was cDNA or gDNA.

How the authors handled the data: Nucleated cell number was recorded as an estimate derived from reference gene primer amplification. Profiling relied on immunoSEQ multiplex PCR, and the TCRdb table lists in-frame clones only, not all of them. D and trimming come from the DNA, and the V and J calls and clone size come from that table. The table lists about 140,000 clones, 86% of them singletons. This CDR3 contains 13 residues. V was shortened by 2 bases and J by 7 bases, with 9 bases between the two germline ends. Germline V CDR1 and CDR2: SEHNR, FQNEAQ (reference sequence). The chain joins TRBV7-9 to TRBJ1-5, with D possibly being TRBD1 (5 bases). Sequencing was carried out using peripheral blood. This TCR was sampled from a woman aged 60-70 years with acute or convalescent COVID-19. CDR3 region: CASSLFPGQPQHF. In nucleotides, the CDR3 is TGTGCCAGCAGCTTATTTCCAGGGCAGCCCCAGCATTTT.